This T cell receptor beta chain was sequenced in a study of response to subunit inactivated influenza vaccine. TCRdb independently ran MiXCR on the RT-PCR reads; one entry per CDR3 protein. Of 800,000 or so distinct CDR3 sequences listed, less than 25% are singletons. The germline CDR1 and CDR2 sequences are MNHEY and SVGEGT. V was clipped by 2 bases and J by 9 bases, with 8 bases between them. There are 12 residues in the CDR3. A word on this clonotype: Its antigen is undetermined.

Whole-study findings and limits: A suggestion made by the authors is that each seasonal influenza vaccination recruits few new T cells.

The chain uses TRBV6-2 or TRBV6-3 and TRBJ2-1; no reliable D call. The source is a man aged 50 or older who received an inactivated influenza vaccine. The specimen was PBMCs from blood, collected more than 4 days after vaccination. The DNA of the CDR3 is TGTGCCAGCAGTTACGGTAAGAGTGAGCAGTTCTTC. This translates into CASSYGKSEQFF.